The source of this T cell receptor (beta chain) is a study of OX40 agonist ivuxolimab in advanced cancers. About the research overall: A diagnosis of hepatocellular carcinoma, melanoma, renal cell or head and neck cancer was present in dose-escalation patients. The study, taken as a whole, reports: CD8+ T cells were the subset that, on average, had more expanded clones than CD4+.

Profiled with immunoSEQ multiplex PCR; TCRdb holds only in-frame clones, not every one. The repertoire holds 60,000 to 70,000 clones, with 84% as singletons. Details on this clone: The antigen remains unidentified.

The CDR3 loop spans 16 amino acids. From germline, CDR1 is SGHNT and CDR2 YYREEE (reference sequence). J gave up 8 bases and V 0 bases, and 10 bases lay outside the gene matches. This chain uses TRBV5-4 with TRBJ2-4; 8 bases are a match to TRBD1. This TCR came from an adult with an advanced solid tumor such as melanoma, head and neck, liver or kidney cancer. Here the sequenced sample was CD4+ or CD8+ T cells sorted from blood, taken in a trial of the OX40 agonist ivuxolimab. The DNA for the CDR3 is TGTGCCAGCAGCTTGGCTGCAGGGGGCGTCTCGGACATTCAGTACTTC. Protein: CASSLAAGGVSDIQYF. The full variable domain, with the rest looked up from reference TRBV5-4 and TRBJ2-4, is ETGVTQSPTHLIKTRGQQVTLRCSSQSGHNTVSWYQQALGQGPQFIFQYYREEENGRGNFPPRFSGLQFPNYSSELNVNALELDDSALYLCASSLAAGGVSDIQYFGAGTRLSVL.